This entry describes one TCR beta chain. Noted treatment: randomized to nivolumab then ipilimumab (arm A) or the reverse (arm B). Sorted cells were live CD3+CD8+, lacking CD19 and CD56, from PBMCs. The V end was cut by 3 bases, the J end by 4 bases, with 9 bases between. The CDR3 sequence is 13 residues long. CDR1 is MNHEY and CDR2 is SMNVEV in the germline V gene (reference sequence). These data belong to a study of sequential checkpoint blockade in melanoma. Method: immunoSEQ multiplex PCR; TCRdb's copy keeps in-frame clones and lacks some. Among 15,000 to 20,000 clones listed, 60% to 75% were seen once.

V gene TRBV27 combines with J gene TRBJ2-5, with a possible D match to TRBD2 (7 bases). This specimen consisted of CD8+ T cells sorted from blood (inferred from file names), obtained from a patient given nivolumab and ipilimumab in sequence. The receptor's source is a human donor with melanoma. CDR3 loop: CASSLGGPETQYF. In nucleotides, the CDR3 is TGTGCCAGCAGTTTGGGGGGGCCAGAGACCCAGTACTTC.